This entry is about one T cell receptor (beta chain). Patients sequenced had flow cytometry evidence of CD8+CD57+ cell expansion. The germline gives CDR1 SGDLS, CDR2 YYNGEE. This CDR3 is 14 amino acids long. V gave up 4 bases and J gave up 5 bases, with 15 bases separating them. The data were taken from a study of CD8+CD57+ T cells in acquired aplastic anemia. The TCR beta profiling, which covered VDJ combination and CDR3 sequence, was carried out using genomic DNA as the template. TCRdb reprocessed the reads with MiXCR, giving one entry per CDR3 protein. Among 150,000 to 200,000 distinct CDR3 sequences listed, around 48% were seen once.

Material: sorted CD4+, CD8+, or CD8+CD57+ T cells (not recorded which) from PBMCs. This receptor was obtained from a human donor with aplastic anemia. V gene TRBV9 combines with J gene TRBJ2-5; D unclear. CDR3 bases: TGTGCCAGCAGCCCCCCGGTGGGCTCGGAGACCCAGTACTTC. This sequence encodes CASSPPVGSETQYF.